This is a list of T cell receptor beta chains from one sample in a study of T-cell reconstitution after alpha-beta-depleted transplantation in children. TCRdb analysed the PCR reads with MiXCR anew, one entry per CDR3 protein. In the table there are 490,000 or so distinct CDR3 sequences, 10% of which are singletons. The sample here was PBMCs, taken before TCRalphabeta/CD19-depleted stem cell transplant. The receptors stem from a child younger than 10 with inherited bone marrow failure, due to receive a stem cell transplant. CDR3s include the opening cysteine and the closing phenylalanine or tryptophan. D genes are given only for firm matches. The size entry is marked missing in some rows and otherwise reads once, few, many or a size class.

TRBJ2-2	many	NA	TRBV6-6	CASSYEAGELFF	TGTGCCAGCAGTTACGAGGCCGGGGAGCTGTTTTTT
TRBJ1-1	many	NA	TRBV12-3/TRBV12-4	CASSRTGSVTEAFF	TGTGCCAGCAGTCGAACAGGGTCTGTAACTGAAGCTTTCTTT
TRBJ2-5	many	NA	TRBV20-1	CSHFIGGRSQYF	TGCAGCCATTTCATCGGGGGCAGGTCCCAGTACTTC
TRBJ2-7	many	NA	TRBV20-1	CSASLASRYEQYF	TGCAGTGCTAGTCTAGCTTCTCGCTACGAGCAGTACTTC
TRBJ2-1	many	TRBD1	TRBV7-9	CASSLRQGVRNEQFF	TGTGCCAGCAGCTTAAGACAGGGGGTGAGGAATGAGCAGTTCTTC
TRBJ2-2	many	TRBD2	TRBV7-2	CASSLGGVAGDTGELFF	TGTGCCAGCAGCTTAGGTGGGGTAGCGGGGGACACCGGGGAGCTGTTTTTT
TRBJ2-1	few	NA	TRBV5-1	CASSLRQAIPYNEQFF	TGCGCCAGCAGCTTACGGCAGGCCATCCCCTACAATGAGCAGTTCTTC
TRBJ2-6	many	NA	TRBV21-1	CASSATTCYLPSGANVLTF	TGTGCCAGCAGCGCAACGACATGCTACCTCCCCTCTGGGGCCAACGTCCTGACTTTC
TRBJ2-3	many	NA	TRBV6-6	CASSPWGDGTDTQYF	TGTGCCAGCAGCCCCTGGGGGGATGGCACAGATACGCAGTATTTT
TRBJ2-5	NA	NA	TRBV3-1	CASSQDDQFGPYQETQYF	TGTGCCAGCAGCCAAGATGATCAGTTCGGACCGTACCAAGAGACCCAGTACTTC
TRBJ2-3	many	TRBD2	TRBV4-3	CASAGGYGDTQYF	TGCGCCAGCGCGGGAGGGTACGGGGATACGCAGTATTTT
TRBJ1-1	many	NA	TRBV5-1	CASRVRQSNTEAFF	TGCGCCAGCAGGGTCCGACAGTCGAACACTGAAGCTTTCTTT
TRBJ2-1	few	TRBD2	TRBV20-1	CSASRTSGSDEQFF	TGCAGTGCTTCCCGGACTAGCGGGAGCGATGAGCAGTTCTTC
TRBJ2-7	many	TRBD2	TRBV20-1	CSARDPGEREKPYEQYF	TGCAGTGCTAGAGATCCCGGGGAGCGGGAGAAGCCCTACGAGCAGTACTTC
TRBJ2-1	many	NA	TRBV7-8	CASSLDQRPRSYNEQFF	TGTGCCAGCAGCTTAGATCAGCGGCCACGCTCCTACAATGAGCAGTTCTTC
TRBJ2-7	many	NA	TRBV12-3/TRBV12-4	CASSLLGGEQYF	TGTGCCAGCAGTTTGCTAGGTGGAGAGCAGTACTTC
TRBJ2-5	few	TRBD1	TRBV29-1	CSVLQGAETQYF	TGCAGCGTTCTACAGGGGGCAGAGACCCAGTACTTC
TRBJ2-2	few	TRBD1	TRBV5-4	CASSTGTGNTGELFF	TGTGCCAGCAGCACCGGGACAGGGAACACCGGGGAGCTGTTTTTT
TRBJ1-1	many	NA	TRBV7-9	CASSLGVGRMNTEAFF	TGTGCCAGCAGCTTAGGGGTTGGGAGGATGAACACTGAAGCTTTCTTT
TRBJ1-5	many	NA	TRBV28	CASSAGGRVRPQHF	TGTGCCAGCAGTGCGGGGGGGCGGGTGCGGCCCCAGCATTTT
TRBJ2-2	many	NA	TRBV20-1	CSAPRTGGELFF	TGCAGTGCTCCTAGGACGGGCGGGGAGCTGTTTTTT
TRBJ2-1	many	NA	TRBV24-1	CATSDPKDFSKQNEQFF	TGTGCCACCAGTGATCCCAAGGACTTTTCCAAACAAAATGAGCAGTTCTTC
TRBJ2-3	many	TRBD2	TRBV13	CASSLGGGRGQDTQYF	TGTGCCAGCAGCCTAGGAGGCGGGAGGGGTCAAGATACGCAGTATTTT
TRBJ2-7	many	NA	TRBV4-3	CASSQDSETGYYEQYF	TGCGCCAGCAGCCAAGATTCGGAGACAGGCTACTACGAGCAGTACTTC
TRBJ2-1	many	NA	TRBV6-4	CASSDWAGYNEQFF	TGTGCCAGCAGTGACTGGGCAGGCTACAATGAGCAGTTCTTC
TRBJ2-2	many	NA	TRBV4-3	CASSQSYRVTGELFF	TGCGCCAGCAGCCAATCCTATAGGGTAACCGGGGAGCTGTTTTTT
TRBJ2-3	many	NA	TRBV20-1	CSARAPTDTQYF	TGCAGTGCTAGGGCACCCACAGATACGCAGTATTTT
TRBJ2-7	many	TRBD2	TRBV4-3	CASSQGLAGEVMGYEQYF	TGCGCCAGCAGCCAAGGACTAGCGGGAGAAGTAATGGGCTACGAGCAGTACTTC
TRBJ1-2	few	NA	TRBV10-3	CAISLMGLTNYGYTF	TGTGCCATCAGCCTAATGGGGTTAACTAACTATGGCTACACCTTC
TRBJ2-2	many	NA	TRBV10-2	CATTEFDTGELFF	TGCGCCACCACAGAATTTGACACCGGGGAGCTGTTTTTT
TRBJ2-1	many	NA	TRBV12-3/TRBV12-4	CASSFGTVDFNEQFF	TGTGCCAGCAGTTTCGGGACCGTTGATTTCAATGAGCAGTTCTTC
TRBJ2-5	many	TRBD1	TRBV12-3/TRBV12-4	CASSFDRGYQETQYF	TGTGCCAGCAGCTTCGACAGGGGCTACCAAGAGACCCAGTACTTC
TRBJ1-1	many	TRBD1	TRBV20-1	CSARTGGRTEAFF	TGCAGTGCTAGGACAGGGGGCAGAACTGAAGCTTTCTTT
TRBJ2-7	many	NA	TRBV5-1	CASSLSGQTYEQYF	TGCGCCAGCAGCTTGTCCGGGCAGACCTACGAGCAGTACTTC
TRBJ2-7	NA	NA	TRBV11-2	CASSLGVGGSYEQYF	TGTGCCAGCAGCTTAGGGGTGGGGGGCTCCTACGAGCAGTACTTC
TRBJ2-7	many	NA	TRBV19	CASSMGNREQYF	TGTGCCAGTAGTATGGGGAACCGCGAGCAGTACTTC
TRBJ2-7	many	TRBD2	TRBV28	CASRGPLHGGRAGEQYF	TGTGCCAGCAGGGGTCCTCTGCACGGCGGGAGGGCCGGCGAGCAGTACTTC
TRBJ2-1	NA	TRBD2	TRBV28	CASSRLAGGTIEQFF	TGTGCCAGCAGCCGACTAGCGGGAGGCACAATTGAGCAGTTCTTC
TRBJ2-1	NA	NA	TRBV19	CASSIDRSSGSSYNEQFF	TGTGCCAGTAGTATAGATCGATCCAGCGGTAGCTCCTACAATGAGCAGTTCTTC
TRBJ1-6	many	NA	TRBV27	CASSLNSESSPLHF	TGTGCCAGCAGTTTAAATTCGGAAAGTTCACCCCTCCACTTT
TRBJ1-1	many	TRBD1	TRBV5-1	CASSLGQGRMNTEAFF	TGCGCCAGCAGCCTCGGACAGGGGCGGATGAACACTGAAGCTTTCTTT
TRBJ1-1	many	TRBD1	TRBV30	CAWGTGGGEAFF	TGTGCCTGGGGGACAGGGGGAGGTGAAGCTTTCTTT
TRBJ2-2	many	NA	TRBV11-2	CASSFDGELFF	TGTGCCAGCAGCTTTGACGGGGAGCTGTTTTTT
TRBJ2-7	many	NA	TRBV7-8	CASSLVNGAEQYF	TGTGCCAGCAGCTTAGTTAATGGGGCGGAGCAGTACTTC
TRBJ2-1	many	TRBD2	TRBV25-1	CASSELWEGPNEQFF	TGTGCCAGCAGTGAATTGTGGGAGGGCCCGAATGAGCAGTTCTTC
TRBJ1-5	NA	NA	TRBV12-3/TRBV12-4	CASSLRVNQPQHF	TGTGCCAGCAGCCTACGGGTTAACCAGCCCCAGCATTTT
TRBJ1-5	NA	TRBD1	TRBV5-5	CPSSTWTGRVNSNQPQHF	TGTCCCAGCAGCACCTGGACAGGGAGGGTAAATAGCAATCAGCCCCAGCATTTT
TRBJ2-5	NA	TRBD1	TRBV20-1	CSARNNRDRAQETQYF	TGCAGTGCTAGAAATAACCGGGACAGGGCCCAAGAGACCCAGTACTTC
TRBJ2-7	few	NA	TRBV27	CASRYLADSSYEQYF	TGTGCCAGCAGATACTTAGCGGACAGCTCCTACGAGCAGTACTTC
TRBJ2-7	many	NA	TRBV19	CASSIVDGYYEQYF	TGTGCCAGTAGTATAGTGGACGGATACTACGAGCAGTACTTC
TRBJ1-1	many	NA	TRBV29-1	CSVGRTMNTEAFF	TGCAGCGTTGGCAGAACCATGAACACTGAAGCTTTCTTT
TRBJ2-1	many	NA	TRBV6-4	CASSDSGEQFF	TGTGCCAGCAGTGACTCTGGGGAGCAGTTCTTC
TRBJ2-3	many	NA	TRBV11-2	CASEGTFTDTQYF	TGTGCCAGTGAAGGGACGTTCACAGATACGCAGTATTTT
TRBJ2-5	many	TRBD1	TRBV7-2	CASSPTGGKKSQYF	TGTGCCAGCAGCCCCACAGGGGGTAAGAAGAGCCAGTACTTC
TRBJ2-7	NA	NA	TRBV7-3	CASSLNRAYTYEQYF	TGTGCCAGCAGCTTAAACAGGGCCTACACCTACGAGCAGTACTTC
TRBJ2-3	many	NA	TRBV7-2	CASTLWTGTDTQYF	TGTGCCAGCACCTTATGGACAGGCACAGATACGCAGTATTTT
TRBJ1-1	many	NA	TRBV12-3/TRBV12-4	CASIRGRAFF	TGTGCCAGCATCCGGGGGCGAGCTTTCTTT
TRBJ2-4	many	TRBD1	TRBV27	CASSQDRGNIQYF	TGTGCCAGCAGTCAGGACAGGGGAAACATTCAGTACTTC
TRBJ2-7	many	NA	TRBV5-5	CASSFVLAGSSYEQYF	TGTGCCAGCAGCTTTGTATTGGCAGGGAGCTCCTACGAGCAGTACTTC